This T cell receptor (beta chain) was found in a study of control samples from healthy donors and cancer patients. Some clones are missing from TCRdb's copy, which holds only in-frame ones; the method was immunoSEQ multiplex PCR. The sample includes approximately 100,000 clones, just over 90% seen only once; the top ten take roughly 3.4%. The germline V gene encodes CDR1 MGHRA and CDR2 YSYEKL. V dropped 0 bases and J dropped 5; count of bases not matched to a gene: 1. The CDR3 extends over 16 amino acids. This TCR was sampled from a woman aged 18 to 35 in good health. Material: blood. This chain links TRBV4-1 with TRBJ2-1; TRBD2 matches 13 bases. CDR3 residues: CASSQEGLAGNNEQFF. The CDR3 bases are TGCGCCAGCAGCCAAGAGGGACTAGCGGGGAACAATGAGCAGTTCTTC.